This entry lists 11 T cell receptor beta chains sequenced from one sample in a study of shared clonotypes between healthy human individuals. Sequencing was performed with immunoSEQ multiplex PCR; in TCRdb, only in-frame clones are kept and a portion is missing. The sample lists about 700,000 clones, 74% occurring once. What was sequenced was memory CD4+ T cells sorted from blood. Subset described: CD45RA-negative fraction. The receptor set was obtained from a woman aged 25 to 39 in good health.

The genes are TRBV9 and TRBJ2-7; 7 nucleotides line up with TRBD2. V gave up 0 bases and J gave up 7 bases; unmatched junction bases: 7. The CDR3 length is 14 residues. Germline V lookup: CDR1 SGDLS, CDR2 YYNGEE. The CDR3 DNA reads as TGTGCCAGCAGCGTAGAAGCTAGCGGTACAGAGCAGTACTTC. This codes for CASSVEASGTEQYF.

This clone was seen only once. This chain joins TRBV11-2 and TRBJ2-7; 10 bases agree with TRBD2. The length of the CDR3 is 15 residues. Germline CDR1 SGHAT, CDR2 FQNNGV. V lost 3 bases to trimming and J lost 5 bases; unmatched junction nucleotides: 7. The CDR3 DNA reads TGTGCCAGCAGCTTTGGACCTAGCGGGGGCAACGAGCAGTACTTC. Protein sequence: CASSFGPSGGNEQYF.

The chain is built from TRBV5-1 and TRBJ1-1; D is ambiguous. Trimming took off 4 bases at V and 7 bases at J, with 17 bases between the two ends. There are 14 residues in the CDR3. Germline lookup yields CDR1 SGHRS and CDR2 YFSETQ. CDR3 protein: CASSNDDTRYEAFF. The CDR3, as DNA: TGCGCCAGCAGCAACGACGATACAAGGTATGAAGCTTTCTTT. The full variable domain, rest sourced from reference TRBV5-1 and TRBJ1-1, is KAGVTQTPRYLIKTRGQQVTLSCSPISGHRSVSWYQQTPGQGLQFLFEYFSETQRNKGNFPGRFSGRQFSNSRSEMNVSTLELGDSALYLCASSNDDTRYEAFFGQGTRLTVV.

This clone turned up a few times. The chain links TRBV6-1 to TRBJ2-5; weak D call: TRBD1 (5 bases). Germline V gene lookup returns CDR1 MNHNS and CDR2 SASEGT. V was clipped by 3 bases and J by 4 bases, with 9 bases between them. This CDR3 has 13 residues. CDR3 coding DNA: TGTGCCAGCAGTGAGGCAGGGATAGAGACCCAGTACTTC. This sequence encodes CASSEAGIETQYF.

The rearrangement uses TRBV19 and TRBJ2-1; possibly TRBD1 for D (6 bases). V dropped 3 bases and J dropped 5 bases, with 11 bases sitting between them. The CDR3 loop spans 14 amino acids. CDR1 and CDR2 (germline): LNHDA, SQIVND (reference sequence). CDR3 loop: CASSIQDSNNEQFF. The CDR3 region has the DNA TGTGCCAGTAGTATCCAGGACAGTAACAATGAGCAGTTCTTC.

The chain uses TRBV5-1 and TRBJ2-1; 7 bases are a match to TRBD2. In germline, CDR1 is SGHRS, CDR2 YFSETQ. With V trimmed by 0 bases and J by 5 bases, 2 bases remained unmatched. CDR3 length equals 14 residues. The CDR3 coding sequence is TGCGCCAGCAGCTTGGGGGGACTACACAATGAGCAGTTCTTC. It yields the protein CASSLGGLHNEQFF.

The chain is built from TRBV5-4 and TRBJ2-7; 8 bases match TRBD2. The CDR3 extends over 15 amino acids. The V segment lost 3 bases and the J segment 0 bases; nucleotides outside the gene matches: 5. Germline values: CDR1 SGHNT, CDR2 YYREEE (reference sequence). DNA for the CDR3: TGTGCCAGCAGCTCCCCGGGACTAGTCTCCTACGAGCAGTACTTC. Protein sequence: CASSSPGLVSYEQYF.

The genes are TRBV7-6 and TRBJ2-5; D is possibly TRBD1 (5 bases). The V end was cut by 5 bases, the J end by 4 bases, with 11 bases between. This CDR3 spans 13 amino acids. The germline V gene encodes CDR1 SGHVS and CDR2 FNYEAQ. The CDR3 region is CASSRTFLETQYF. The CDR3 nucleotides are TGTGCCAGCAGCAGGACATTTTTAGAGACCCAGTACTTC.

This clone was seen just once. The chain combines TRBV11-2 with TRBJ2-1; D is perhaps TRBD1 or TRBD2 (5 bases each). Trimming shortened V by 2 bases and J by 3 bases, and 14 bases separated the two germline ends. This CDR3 has 16 amino acids. The V gene's germline CDR1 is SGHAT and CDR2 FQNNGV. DNA for the CDR3: TGTGCCAGCAGCTTATTGTGGGACGTTAACTACAATGAGCAGTTCTTC. This sequence encodes CASSLLWDVNYNEQFF.

V and J are TRBV6-1 and TRBJ1-5, with D unresolved. Germline V gene data show CDR1 as MNHNS and CDR2 as SASEGT. V lost 2 bases and J 0 bases, leaving 20 bases between the germline ends. The CDR3 covers 19 residues. In DNA, the CDR3 is TGTGCCAGCAGTGAAACCCCAGGTAGGGTCGAAAGTAGCAATCAGCCCCAGCATTTT. As protein: CASSETPGRVESSNQPQHF.

The chain recombines TRBV10-1 with TRBJ2-1, with D perhaps matching TRBD2 (6 bases). The CDR3 is 13 residues long. Germline CDR1 reads WNHNN; CDR2 reads SYGVQD (reference sequence). The germline V and J ends were trimmed by 6 bases and 9 bases, with 15 bases remaining between them. The CDR3 sequence: CASRKAGSGEQFF. For the CDR3, the DNA is TGCGCCAGCAGAAAGGCGGGTAGCGGTGAGCAGTTCTTC.